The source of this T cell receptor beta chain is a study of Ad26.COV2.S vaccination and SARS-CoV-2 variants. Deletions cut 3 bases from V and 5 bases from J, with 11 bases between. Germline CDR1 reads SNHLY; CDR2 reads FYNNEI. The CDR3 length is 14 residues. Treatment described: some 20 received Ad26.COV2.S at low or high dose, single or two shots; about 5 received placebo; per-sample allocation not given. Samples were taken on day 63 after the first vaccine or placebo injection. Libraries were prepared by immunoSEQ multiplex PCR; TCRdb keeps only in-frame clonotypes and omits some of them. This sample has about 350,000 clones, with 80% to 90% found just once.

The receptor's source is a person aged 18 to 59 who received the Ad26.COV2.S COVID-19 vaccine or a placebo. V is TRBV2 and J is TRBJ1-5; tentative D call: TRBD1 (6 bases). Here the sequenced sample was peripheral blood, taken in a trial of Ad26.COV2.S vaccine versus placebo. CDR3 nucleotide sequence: TGTGCCAGCAGTGAGGCGGCAGGGGATCAGCCCCAGCATTTT. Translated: CASSEAAGDQPQHF.